One TCR beta chain is described in this entry. Its antigen is unidentified. The data belong to a study of siplizumab effects on memory and regulatory T cells. Broader study findings: Contribution to the alloresponse seemed major for naive T cells, which also seemed more diverse than memory cells.

TCRdb keeps only in-frame clones here, not all; method: immunoSEQ multiplex PCR. The top ten hold roughly 0.62% of the sample, which has roughly 100,000 clones, roughly 93% seen once. Germline lookup yields CDR1 SNHLY and CDR2 FYNNEI. The length of the CDR3 is 13 residues. V shed 6 bases and J shed 5 bases, with 14 bases lying between them. The chain is built from TRBV2 and TRBJ2-7; the D gene could be TRBD1 or TRBD2 (5 bases each). The clonotype originates from a human donor in good health. Sequencing was done on a sample of Tregs sorted from blood. CDR3 DNA sequence: TGTGCCAGCAGGAGGGGACGCGCCGACGAGCAGTACTTC. As protein: CASRRGRADEQYF.